This T cell receptor beta chain was captured by sequencing in a study of blood T cells in healthy people across ages. As for the study in general: Using template switching, researchers captured about one barcoded beta molecule for each two T cells.

Germline CDR1 is SGHKS and CDR2 is YYEKEE (reference sequence). This CDR3 is built from 17 residues. Trimming stripped 4 bases from V and 6 bases from J, with 22 bases between. Using a J-beta primer mix together with a sample-barcoded 5' primer, a second PCR was run for about 6 to 11 cycles. A template-switch adaptor with 12 random nucleotides tagged each cDNA molecule. TCRdb analysed the 5' RACE reads with MiXCR anew, one entry per CDR3 protein. The sample contains 920,000 or so distinct CDR3 sequences, 35% to 55% of which appear only once. The sample was blood. The clonotype comes from a woman in her sixties or seventies in good health. The chain employs TRBV5-5 and TRBJ2-2; D might be TRBD2 (5 bases). CDR3 region: CASSTDLSVGRAGELFF. In DNA form, the CDR3 reads TGTGCCAGCAGCACCGACCTTAGCGTCGGTCGCGCCGGGGAGCTGTTTTTT.